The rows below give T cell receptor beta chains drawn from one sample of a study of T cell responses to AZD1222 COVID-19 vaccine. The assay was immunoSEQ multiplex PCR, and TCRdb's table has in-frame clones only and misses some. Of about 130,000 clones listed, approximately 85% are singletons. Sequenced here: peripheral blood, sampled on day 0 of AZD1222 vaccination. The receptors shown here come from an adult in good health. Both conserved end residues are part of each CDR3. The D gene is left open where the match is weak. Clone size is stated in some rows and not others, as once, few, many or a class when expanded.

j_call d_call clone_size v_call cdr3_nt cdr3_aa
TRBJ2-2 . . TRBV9 TGTGCCAGCAGCGTAGAAAGGATCCCACCAAACACCGGGGAGCTGTTTTTT CASSVERIPPNTGELFF
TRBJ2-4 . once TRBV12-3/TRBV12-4 TGTGCCAGCAGTTTTGGAGGAGGGAACATTCAGTACTTC CASSFGGGNIQYF
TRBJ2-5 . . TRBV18 TGTGCCAGCTCAGAGGACGAAATAGAGACCCAGTACTTC CASSEDEIETQYF
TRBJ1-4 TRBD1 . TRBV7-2 TGTGCCAGCAGCTTAAGGGGGCTAGCTAATGAAAAACTGTTTTTT CASSLRGLANEKLFF
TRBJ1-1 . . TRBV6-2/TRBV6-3 TGTGCCAGCAGTTTCAGACAGAGGAACACTGAAGCTTTCTTT CASSFRQRNTEAFF
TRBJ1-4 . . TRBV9 TGTGCCAGCAGCTTTTCCTTGGACAGAACTAATGAAAAACTGTTTTTT CASSFSLDRTNEKLFF
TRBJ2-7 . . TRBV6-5 TGTGCCACCATCCCCTTCGGGTCCAACGAGCAGTACTTC CATIPFGSNEQYF
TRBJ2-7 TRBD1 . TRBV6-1 TGTGCCAGCAGTGACGCAGGGGGACCCTCCTACGAGCAGTACTTC CASSDAGGPSYEQYF
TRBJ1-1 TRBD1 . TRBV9 TGTGCCAGCAGCGGGGACAGCTATGAAGCTTTCTTT CASSGDSYEAFF
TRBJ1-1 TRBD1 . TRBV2 TGTGCCAGCAATGACAGGGAAGGGACTGAAGCTTTCTTT CASNDREGTEAFF
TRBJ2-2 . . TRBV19 TGTGCCAGTAGTACCGGGACGGCGAACACCGGGGAGCTGTTTTTT CASSTGTANTGELFF
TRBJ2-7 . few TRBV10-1 TGCGCCAGCAGTGAGCGGGGTTACGAGCAGTACTTC CASSERGYEQYF
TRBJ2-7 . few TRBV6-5 TGTGCCAGCAGTTACTATAGCGGACCGTCCTACGAGCAGTACTTC CASSYYSGPSYEQYF
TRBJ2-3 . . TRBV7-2 TGTGCCAGCAGATCCGGGTTTGCCACAGATACGCAGTATTTT CASRSGFATDTQYF
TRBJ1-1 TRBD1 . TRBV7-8 TGTGCCAGCACCCCAGGGGGAACGGCTCTGAACACTGAAGCTTTCTTT CASTPGGTALNTEAFF
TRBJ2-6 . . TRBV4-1 TGCGCCAGCAGCCTTTCGGATAGATCTGGGGCCAACGTCCTGACTTTC CASSLSDRSGANVLTF
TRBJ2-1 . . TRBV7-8 TGTGCCAGCAGCTTAGGATTTCGGGATGAGCAGTTCTTC CASSLGFRDEQFF
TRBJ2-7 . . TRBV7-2 TGTGCCAGCAGCTATACTCGGGGTAGCGGCTACGAGCAGTACTTC CASSYTRGSGYEQYF
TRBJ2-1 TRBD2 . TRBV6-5 TGTGCCAGCAGCCCGGTGGCTAGCGGGAGTCGAGAGCAGTTCTTC CASSPVASGSREQFF
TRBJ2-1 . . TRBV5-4 TGTGCCAGCAGCTTGGTTGACAGAGAACGGAATGAGCAGTTCTTC CASSLVDRERNEQFF
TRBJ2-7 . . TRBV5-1 TGCGCCAGCAGCCCGGAAGGACTGGAGCAGTACTTC CASSPEGLEQYF
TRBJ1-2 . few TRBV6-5 TGTGCCAGCAGTTACCCAGGGACCTATGGCTACACCTTC CASSYPGTYGYTF
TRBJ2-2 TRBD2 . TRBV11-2 TGTGCCAGCAGCAGGGAGGGTAGCGCGAGCGGGGAGCTGTTTTTT CASSREGSASGELFF
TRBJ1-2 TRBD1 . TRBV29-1 TGCAGCGTTGATAATAACCGGGACAGGGCGGGCGGCTACACCTTC CSVDNNRDRAGGYTF